Presented here are 21 T cell receptor beta chains from one specimen sequenced in a study of beta chain features in type 1 diabetes. As every portion of the isolated RNA was reverse transcribed, the sequencing read expressed TCRB transcripts. Here immunoSEQ multiplex PCR was the method, and the copy in TCRdb shows in-frame clones only, minus some. The sample gives about 150,000 clones, about 10% of which show up once; roughly 1.4% is in the top ten. The sequencing sample was made of naive CD4+ T cells from blood. Every receptor here comes from a young man in good health.

The sample holds a few counts of this clone. The chain has TRBV14 and TRBJ1-1, with 8 bases lining up with TRBD1. CDR1 and CDR2 (germline): SGHDN, FVKESK. V was pared by 11 bases and J by 1 base, with 3 bases of the junction left unmatched. This CDR3 region has 12 residues. CDR3 region: CAAGTGNTEAFF. CDR3 DNA: TGTGCCGCAGGGACAGGGAACACTGAAGCTTTCTTT.

The chain links TRBV4-1 to TRBJ1-4; D is undetermined. This CDR3 has 16 residues. V was pared by 1 base and J by 0 bases, with 9 bases between. Germline CDR1 and CDR2: MGHRA and YSYEKL. The CDR3 coding sequence is TGCGCCAGCAGCCAAGCGAGGGCAGCAACTAATGAAAAACTGTTTTTT. It specifies CASSQARAATNEKLFF.

In this sample, this clone turned up many times. This rearrangement joins TRBV7-9 to TRBJ2-5; D not resolved. Germline V gives CDR1 SEHNR, CDR2 FQNEAQ (reference sequence). There are 12 residues in the CDR3. Trimming pared 5 bases from V and 4 bases from J, leaving 8 bases between. In nucleotides, the CDR3 is TGTGCCAGCAGCCGCGAATCAGAGACCCAGTACTTC. Translated, it gives CASSRESETQYF.

Only a few counts were recorded for this clone. This sequence joins TRBV29-1 and TRBJ1-1, with a weak D call TRBD1 (6 bases). Trimming shortened V by 6 bases and J by 4 bases, and 15 bases separated the two germline ends. Germline CDR1 reads SQVTM; CDR2 reads ANQGSEA. This CDR3 is 13 amino acids long. CDR3 sequence: CSVGWGLSTEAFF. The CDR3 DNA reads as TGCAGCGTAGGGTGGGGGCTGAGCACTGAAGCTTTCTTT.

The V call is TRBV4-1, the J call TRBJ1-1, with D unclear. The CDR3 runs to 16 residues. V lost 1 base to trimming and J lost 0 bases, with 12 bases between them. CDR1 MGHRA and CDR2 YSYEKL come from the germline V gene. The CDR3: CASSQVASKMNTEAFF. CDR3 coding DNA: TGCGCCAGCAGCCAAGTCGCAAGCAAGATGAACACTGAAGCTTTCTTT.

This clone was observed a few times. The chain has TRBV7-3 and TRBJ2-6, with D unclear. CDR1 and CDR2 from the germline V gene are SGHTA and FQGTGA. V was clipped by 5 bases and J by 0 bases, with 14 bases between them. The CDR3 is 17 residues long. The CDR3 region has the DNA TGTGCCAGCAGCCAAAGTAGCCCGTTCTCTGGGGCCAACGTCCTGACTTTC. Translating gives CASSQSSPFSGANVLTF.

The chain has TRBV7-2 and TRBJ2-5; 10 bases match TRBD2. Germline V lookup: CDR1 SGHTA, CDR2 FQGNSA. V trimming: 1 base; J trimming: 7 bases; junction bases outside the gene matches: 9. This CDR3 is 16 amino acids long. CDR3 DNA sequence: TGTGCCAGCAGCTTAGGGACTAGCGGCCACGTGGGGACCCAGTACTTC. Translating gives CASSLGTSGHVGTQYF.

This clone was picked up a small number of times. The chain carries TRBV27 and TRBJ2-7; D is unresolved. The germline V gene encodes CDR1 MNHEY and CDR2 SMNVEV (reference sequence). V dropped 7 bases and J dropped 2 bases, with 12 bases sitting between them. The CDR3 is 13 amino acids. CDR3 in amino acids: CASNPETTYEQYF. DNA for the CDR3: TGTGCCAGCAATCCCGAGACAACCTACGAGCAGTACTTC.

This rearrangement joins TRBV5-5 to TRBJ2-2; 7 nucleotides agree with TRBD2. Germline V lookup: CDR1 SGHKS, CDR2 YYEKEE (reference sequence). The CDR3 contains 16 residues. V lost 6 bases to trimming and J lost 2 bases; unmatched junction nucleotides: 10. DNA of the CDR3: TGTGCCAGCACCCTGGGGCTAGCGGTTAACACCGGGGAGCTGTTTTTT. This codes for CASTLGLAVNTGELFF.

This chain uses TRBV6-5 with TRBJ1-5; 8 bases fit TRBD1. The trim removed 4 bases at V and 6 bases at J, leaving 5 bases unmatched. Germline-derived CDR1 and CDR2 are MNHEY and SVGAGI. The CDR3 spans 14 residues. CDR3 sequence reads: CASSSGQGSQPQHF. CDR3 DNA sequence: TGTGCCAGCAGTTCAGGACAGGGCTCTCAGCCCCAGCATTTT.

The CDR3, as DNA: TGTGCCAGCACCGGCGGGACTAGAGGGTACGAGCAGTACTTC. Translating it yields CASTGGTRGYEQYF. The chain couples TRBV6-1 to TRBJ2-7, with 8 bases that match TRBD2. Unmatched junction bases numbered 9, after V lost 7 bases and J lost 4 bases. This CDR3 has 14 residues. CDR1 and CDR2 (germline): MNHNS, SASEGT.

CDR3 loop: CASTETGGPTEAFF. In DNA, the CDR3 is TGTGCCAGCACCGAAACAGGGGGCCCCACTGAAGCTTTCTTT. This chain connects TRBV6-5 to TRBJ1-1; 9 nucleotides agree with TRBD1. CDR3 size: 14 residues. Germline trimming cut 7 bases from V and 4 bases from J; bases unmatched to any gene: 7. Germline assignment: CDR1 MNHEY and CDR2 SVGAGI.

This clone was detected only a few times. This chain uses TRBV29-1 with TRBJ1-4, with 7 bases matching TRBD1. Germline values: CDR1 SQVTM, CDR2 ANQGSEA. The CDR3 totals 14 residues. Losses at the gene ends were 6 bases for V and 3 bases for J; bases not matched to a gene: 7. DNA for the CDR3: TGCAGCGTCGCAGACAGGGCCCCTAATGAAAAACTGTTTTTT. It specifies CSVADRAPNEKLFF.

J is TRBJ1-6 and V is TRBV18; TRBD1 matches 7 bases. CDR3 length equals 14 residues. The V and J ends lost 3 bases and 8 bases, in that order; junction bases with no gene match: 4. Germline values: CDR1 KGHSH, CDR2 LQKENI. CDR3: CASSPGQSYSPLHF. CDR3 nucleotides: TGTGCCAGCTCACCGGGACAGAGTTATTCACCCCTCCACTTT.

The chain uses TRBV6-5 and TRBJ2-7, with a weak D call TRBD1 (6 bases). CDR1 is MNHEY, CDR2 SVGAGI, per germline. The CDR3 runs 15 residues. Trimming cost V 2 bases and J 1 base, with 12 bases left between them. The DNA for the CDR3 is TGTGCCAGCAGTTACATTCAGGGGTCGTCCTACGAGCAGTACTTC. Protein: CASSYIQGSSYEQYF.

This clone was found a few times. The chain employs TRBV5-4 and TRBJ2-7, with 8 positions matching TRBD1. CDR3 length: 15 amino acids. Trimming cost V 1 base and J 8 bases; bases outside gene matches: 11. Germline V gene sequence: CDR1 SGHNT, CDR2 YYREEE (reference sequence). The CDR3 coding sequence is TGTGCCAGCAGCTTGCATAGGGACAGGAGTACGAAGCAGTACTTC. It translates to CASSLHRDRSTKQYF.

This clone has a handful of counts. V is TRBV7-2 and J is TRBJ2-3; a possible D gene is TRBD1 (6 bases). There are 17 residues in the CDR3. The germline V gene has CDR1 SGHTA and CDR2 FQGNSA. V lost 6 bases, J lost 1 base, and 20 bases lay in between. CDR3 region: CASRTGTPRGGTDTQYF. CDR3 DNA: TGTGCCAGCAGGACCGGGACACCCAGAGGGGGCACAGATACGCAGTATTTT.

This clone came up a few times. The genes are TRBV19 and TRBJ1-5; possibly TRBD1 for D (5 bases). Per germline, CDR1 LNHDA and CDR2 SQIVND (reference sequence). CDR3 length equals 13 residues. V lost 7 bases and J 3 bases, leaving 10 bases between the germline ends. The CDR3 sequence is CASTPGINQPQHF. The CDR3 DNA sequence: TGTGCCAGTACGCCAGGGATCAATCAGCCCCAGCATTTT.

This rearrangement joins TRBV18 to TRBJ2-3; 9 positions match TRBD2. Germline CDR1 reads KGHSH; CDR2 reads LQKENI. The CDR3 contains 17 residues. V was clipped by 1 base and J by 2 bases; unmatched bases: 7. The CDR3 reads CASSPRISGGPTDTQYF. The CDR3 bases are TGTGCCAGCTCACCACGAATAAGCGGGGGGCCCACAGATACGCAGTATTTT.

The chain has TRBV5-1 and TRBJ2-1; 12 bases agree with TRBD2. The CDR3 is 15 amino acids. After removal of 6 bases from V and 4 bases from J, the junction contained 5 bases not matched to a gene. CDR1 is SGHRS, CDR2 YFSETQ, per germline. As DNA, the CDR3 is TGCGCCAGCACCGGACTAGCGGGGACTTACAATGAGCAGTTCTTC. It encodes CASTGLAGTYNEQFF.

V usage is TRBV15 and J usage is TRBJ1-1; the D gene is possibly TRBD1 (6 bases). The CDR3 length is 15 residues. Germline V gene data show CDR1 as LNHNV and CDR2 as YYDKDF (reference sequence). V lost 1 base and J 5 bases, leaving 14 bases between the germline ends. The CDR3 DNA reads TGTGCCACCAGCAGAGTCTCCGGACAGCCTACTGAAGCTTTCTTT. This gives the protein CATSRVSGQPTEAFF.